Listed here are 8 T cell receptor beta chains from one sample, sequenced in a study of blood T cells in healthy people across ages. A sample-barcoded 5' primer and a J-beta primer mix were used in a second PCR of roughly 7 to 11 cycles. Via MiXCR, TCRdb re-called the 5' RACE reads, giving one row per CDR3 protein. The sample carries some 1.4 million distinct CDR3 sequences, 42% recorded once. Sample: blood. These TCRs come from a woman between 18 and 29 years old in good health.

This sequence joins TRBV12-3 or TRBV12-4 and TRBJ1-2, with D possibly being TRBD1 (5 bases). The V end lost 9 bases, the J end lost 8 bases, and 13 bases lay between the germline ends. This CDR3 is built from 11 residues. The CDR3 nucleotides are TGTGCCAGGAAGGGGCTCGGGGGCTACACCTTC. Amino acids: CARKGLGGYTF.

This chain links TRBV3-1 with TRBJ2-5; perhaps TRBD1 as D (6 bases). V dropped 3 bases and J dropped 4 bases, with 9 bases sitting between them. Germline CDR1 LGHDT, CDR2 YNNKEL (reference sequence). The CDR3 consists of 13 residues. The CDR3 protein is CASSHSGVETQYF. CDR3 sequence (DNA): TGTGCCAGCAGCCATTCAGGGGTAGAGACCCAGTACTTC.

This clonotype appeared a few times. The chain combines TRBV27 with TRBJ1-4, with D unresolved. The CDR3 extends over 15 amino acids. Deletions cut 2 bases from V and 0 bases from J, with 7 bases between. The germline gives CDR1 MNHEY, CDR2 SMNVEV (reference sequence). CDR3 loop: CASSLRSATNEKLFF. For the CDR3, the DNA is TGTGCCAGCAGTTTAAGAAGTGCAACTAATGAAAAACTGTTTTTT.

V and J are TRBV18 and TRBJ2-4, with TRBD1 matching 12 bases. The end of the DNA fits TRBJ2-7 better, so the J call may be wrong. The CDR3 totals 15 residues. Looked up from germline, CDR1 is KGHSH and CDR2 is LQKENI. The DNA of the CDR3 is TGTGCCAGCTCACCAGGGACAGGGGGCAAATCCGAGCAGTACTTC. The encoded protein is CASSPGTGGKSEQYF.

Worth noting for this clonotype: The junction shows a germline mismatch at one end, possibly a read error. The genes are TRBV12-3 or TRBV12-4 and TRBJ2-1; D not certain. The CDR3 length is 13 residues. The CDR3 protein is CASSADYSGEQFF. The CDR3 nucleotides are TGTGCCAGCAGTGCTGATTACTCTGGTGAGCAGTTCTTT.

This chain joins TRBV7-9 and TRBJ1-5; D may be TRBD1 (5 bases). The ends were cut back, 8 bases at V and 4 bases at J, with 21 bases in the middle. The CDR3 runs to 16 residues. Germline V gene lookup returns CDR1 SEHNR and CDR2 FQNEAQ (reference sequence). CDR3 DNA sequence: TGTGCCAGCGCGTATGGACGGGGGGTGAAAAATCAGCCCCAGCATTTT. Protein: CASAYGRGVKNQPQHF.

With regard to this clonotype: Germline is not matched at one junction end, which may reflect a read error. This chain joins TRBV27 and TRBJ1-1; 11 bases align to TRBD1. CDR3 length: 15 residues. The germline CDR1 and CDR2 sequences are MNHEY and SMNVEV (reference sequence). The CDR3 sequence: CAGSWTGGGGTEAFF. The CDR3 DNA reads as TGTGCCGGCAGTTGGACAGGGGGCGGGGGCACTGAAGCTTTCTTT.

The gene calls are TRBV6-6 and TRBJ2-7, with unresolved D. V dropped 5 bases and J dropped 0 bases, with 17 bases sitting between them. The CDR3 runs to 16 residues. The germline CDR1 and CDR2 sequences are MNHNY and SVGAGI (reference sequence). The CDR3 loop reads CASSLTMAESSYEQYF. CDR3 sequence (DNA): TGTGCCAGCAGTCTAACCATGGCGGAAAGCTCCTACGAGCAGTACTTC.